The sequence of this T cell receptor beta chain was determined in a study of radiation and T cells in renal cell carcinoma. On this clone: Its cognate antigen is unknown.

Study-wide findings and caveats: Without pretreatment biopsies, baseline tumor clonotype presence was undetermined. In blood, top tumor clones expanded by 2 weeks, shrinking by 4.

The length of the CDR3 is 17 residues. Germline CDR1 reads SGHRS; CDR2 reads YFSETQ. V gave up 4 bases and J gave up 7 bases; unmatched junction bases: 16. Profiled with immunoSEQ multiplex PCR; TCRdb holds only in-frame clones, not every one. The repertoire holds more than 150,000 clones, with roughly 87% as singletons. As for time point: blood 2 weeks post-SBRT. Treatment in this sample: 15 Gy SBRT to primary tumor, nephrectomy 4 weeks later. The chain has TRBV5-1 and TRBJ1-4; TRBD1 matches 7 bases. The sample consisted of blood, taken from a patient whose treatment included radiotherapy and nephrectomy. The clonotype comes from a woman aged 50 to 60 with renal cell carcinoma. This chain's CDR3 is CASSPAPTGMPGEKLFF. Written as DNA, the CDR3 is TGCGCCAGCAGCCCAGCCCCGACAGGGATGCCTGGTGAAAAACTGTTTTTT.